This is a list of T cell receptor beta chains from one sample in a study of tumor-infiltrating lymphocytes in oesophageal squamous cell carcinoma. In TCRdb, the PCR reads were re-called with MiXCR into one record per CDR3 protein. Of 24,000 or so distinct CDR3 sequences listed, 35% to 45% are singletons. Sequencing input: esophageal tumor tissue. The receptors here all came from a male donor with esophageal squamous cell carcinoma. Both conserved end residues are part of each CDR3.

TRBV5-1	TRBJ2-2	CASELTGGTTGELFF
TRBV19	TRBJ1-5	CATSLLLDLYQPQHF
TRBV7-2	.	CASSLQVRDEQFF
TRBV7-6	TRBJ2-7	CASSSQDSYEQYF
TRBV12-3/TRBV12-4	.	CASTAQGRTEAFF
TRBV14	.	CASSHPGGANEQFF
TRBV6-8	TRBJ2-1	CASSRAGGGYNEQFF
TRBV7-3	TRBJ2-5	CASSSRRQGDRNEQYF
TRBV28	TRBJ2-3	CASSSRVGRGYTDTQYF
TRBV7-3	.	CASSRWGAGTPGEQYF